These T cell receptor beta chains were read from a single sample in a study of T cells after yellow fever vaccination. One entry per CDR3 protein results from TCRdb running MiXCR on the 5' RACE reads. The sample consists of hundreds of thousands of distinct CDR3 sequences, about 9.5% of them appearing once. The material was PBMCs, obtained on the day of the first yellow fever vaccination. The receptor source for this set is a man between 18 and 29 years old who received the YFV17D yellow fever vaccine. Both conserved end residues are part of each CDR3. A D gene is named only where the DNA matches it firmly. The size field is filled for only some rows; it gives once, few, many or a size class.

j_gene,v_gene,d_gene,abundance,CDR3aa,CDR3nt
TRBJ2-5,TRBV7-6,TRBD2,.,CASSPRVTSLETQYF,TGTGCCAGCAGCCCCAGAGTGACTAGCTTGGAGACCCAGTACTTC
TRBJ1-1,TRBV11-2,.,.,CASGIQEALGAFF,TGTGCCAGCGGCATTCAGGAGGCTTTAGGGGCTTTCTTT
TRBJ2-1,TRBV6-1,TRBD2,few,CASRTLRLADNEQFF,TGTGCCAGCAGGACCCTTAGACTAGCGGACAATGAGCAGTTCTTC
TRBJ2-3,TRBV12-3/TRBV12-4,TRBD1,.,CASSPRRTGSTDTQYF,TGTGCCAGCAGCCCTCGACGGACAGGGAGTACAGATACGCAGTATTTT
TRBJ2-1,TRBV6-1,TRBD2,.,CASTPRTSGSNEQFF,TGTGCCAGCACTCCACGGACTAGCGGGTCTAATGAGCAGTTCTTC
TRBJ2-5,TRBV11-2,TRBD2,many,CASSQRTSGYQETQYF,TGTGCCAGCAGCCAGAGGACTAGCGGGTACCAAGAGACCCAGTACTTC
TRBJ1-1,TRBV7-9,.,.,CASSSGWGNTEAFF,TGTGCCAGCAGCTCCGGTTGGGGGAACACTGAAGCTTTCTTT
TRBJ1-3,TRBV20-1,.,few,CSARAGPGNTIYF,TGCAGTGCTAGAGCGGGACCTGGAAACACCATATATTTT
TRBJ1-1,TRBV6-2/TRBV6-3,.,few,CASSFARGTEAFF,TGTGCCAGCAGCTTTGCAAGGGGGACTGAAGCTTTCTTT
TRBJ1-5,TRBV30,TRBD1,few,CAWSGDRNQPQHF,TGTGCCTGGAGTGGGGACAGAAATCAGCCCCAGCATTTT
TRBJ1-6,TRBV7-9,.,many,CASSLTGEAPLHF,TGTGCCAGCAGCTTGACGGGTGAAGCACCCCTCCACTTT
TRBJ1-1,TRBV10-3,.,few,CAIGFRGSDEAFF,TGTGCCATCGGCTTCAGGGGCTCGGATGAAGCTTTCTTT
TRBJ2-1,TRBV7-2,.,.,CAGSPSGTGPPSF,TGTGCCGGCAGCCCCTCAGGAACGGGCCCTCCCTCCTTC
TRBJ2-1,TRBV7-2,.,few,CASSFAGGSYNEQFF,TGTGCCAGCAGCTTTGCCGGGGGAAGCTACAATGAGCAGTTCTTC
TRBJ1-1,TRBV6-1,.,.,CASSEGTHSTEAFF,TGTGCCAGCAGTGAGGGGACCCACAGCACTGAAGCTTTCTTT
TRBJ2-2,TRBV10-3,TRBD2,few,CAISSGGAPGELFF,TGTGCCATCAGTAGCGGGGGGGCCCCCGGGGAGCTGTTTTTT
TRBJ2-1,TRBV6-2/TRBV6-3,.,.,CASSRTGTYYDEQFF,TGTGCCAGCAGTAGAACCGGGACCTATTACGATGAGCAGTTCTTC
TRBJ2-2,TRBV5-1,.,few,CASSLERYSSAGELFF,TGCGCCAGCAGCTTGGAGCGCTACTCTTCCGCCGGGGAGCTGTTTTTT
TRBJ2-1,TRBV2,TRBD1,few,CATSGQGEGEQFF,TGTGCCACCTCGGGACAGGGGGAAGGTGAGCAGTTCTTC
TRBJ2-5,TRBV7-7,TRBD1,few,CASSSSTGGETQYF,TGTGCCAGCAGCTCGTCGACAGGGGGGGAGACCCAGTACTTC
TRBJ2-3,TRBV27,TRBD2,few,CASRSGLAGTDTQYF,TGTGCCAGCAGATCGGGACTAGCGGGGACAGATACGCAGTATTTT
TRBJ2-1,TRBV3-1,.,few,CASSQGSVNEQFF,TGTGCCAGCAGTCAAGGGTCCGTCAATGAGCAGTTCTTC
TRBJ1-2,TRBV7-9,.,.,CASSLAERQGYTF,TGTGCCAGCAGCTTAGCGGAAAGACAGGGCTACACCTTC
TRBJ2-3,TRBV9,.,many,CASSPQGSTDTQYF,TGTGCCAGCTCACCCCAGGGTAGTACAGATACGCAGTATTTT
TRBJ2-5,TRBV5-6,TRBD2,.,CASSFSGGVQTQYF,TGTGCCAGCAGCTTCTCGGGGGGGGTGCAGACCCAGTACTTC
TRBJ1-6,TRBV7-3,.,once,CASSLLHNSPLHF,TGTGCCAGCAGCTTACTCCATAATTCACCCCTCCACTTT
TRBJ1-3,TRBV4-1,.,few,CASSQGNEGSRKGNTIYF,TGCGCCAGCAGCCAAGGGAACGAGGGCAGTCGAAAAGGAAACACCATATATTTT
TRBJ2-5,TRBV5-5,TRBD1,few,CASPGVTGAGETQYF,TGTGCCAGCCCGGGGGTGACAGGGGCAGGGGAGACCCAGTACTTC
TRBJ2-1,TRBV28,.,.,CASSPQRANEQFF,TGTGCCAGCAGTCCCCAGAGGGCCAATGAGCAGTTCTTC
TRBJ2-1,TRBV24-1,.,few,CATSEDRYNEQFF,TGTGCCACCAGCGAGGACAGATACAATGAGCAGTTCTTC
TRBJ2-7,TRBV6-5,TRBD2,many,CASSYSPGTSSEQYF,TGTGCCAGCAGTTACTCCCCCGGGACTAGCTCCGAGCAGTACTTC
TRBJ1-5,TRBV12-3/TRBV12-4,.,.,CASSFRGRQPQHF,TGTGCCAGCAGTTTCAGGGGCCGGCAGCCCCAGCATTTT
TRBJ1-4,TRBV19,.,few,CASSIGLPGDGEKLFF,TGTGCCAGTAGTATAGGTCTGCCGGGAGACGGTGAAAAACTGTTTTTT
TRBJ1-1,TRBV27,.,many,CASSSGQHRPNTEAFF,TGTGCCAGCAGTTCAGGACAGCATAGACCGAACACTGAAGCTTTCTTT
TRBJ1-1,TRBV7-9,TRBD1,few,CASSFPGTGFEAFF,TGTGCCAGCAGCTTCCCCGGGACAGGCTTTGAAGCTTTCTTT
TRBJ1-1,TRBV29-1,TRBD1,many,CSHRGGLTEAFF,TGCAGCCACCGAGGGGGCCTCACTGAAGCTTTCTTT
TRBJ2-4,TRBV18,TRBD1,few,CASSPQSGTVKNIQYF,TGTGCCAGCTCACCACAATCCGGGACAGTAAAAAACATTCAGTACTTC
TRBJ2-3,TRBV5-5,.,.,CASSLWEVRTDTQYF,TGTGCCAGCAGCTTGTGGGAGGTCAGAACAGATACGCAGTATTTT
TRBJ2-1,TRBV5-1,.,.,CASSSEHNEQFF,TGCGCCAGCAGCTCAGAGCACAATGAGCAGTTCTTC
TRBJ2-7,TRBV30,.,few,CAWTSGFSYEQYF,TGTGCCTGGACCTCGGGTTTCTCCTACGAGCAGTACTTC
TRBJ2-7,TRBV19,.,.,CASSPDRLYYEQYF,TGTGCCAGTAGCCCAGACAGGCTATACTACGAGCAGTACTTC
TRBJ2-3,TRBV5-1,.,.,CASNVGSTDTLYF,TGCGCCAGCAACGTAGGGAGCACAGATACGCTGTATTTT
TRBJ1-1,TRBV5-8,.,few,CASLWGRGDTEAFF,TGTGCCAGCCTTTGGGGGAGAGGGGACACTGAAGCTTTCTTT
TRBJ2-1,TRBV11-1,.,.,CASSLNFRGPSSYNEQFF,TGTGCCAGCAGCTTGAATTTTCGGGGGCCGAGCTCCTACAATGAGCAGTTCTTC
TRBJ1-5,TRBV20-1,.,many,CSARPGQGGRIGNQPQHF,TGCAGTGCTAGACCAGGGCAGGGAGGTCGGATAGGCAATCAGCCCCAGCATTTT
TRBJ1-5,TRBV6-1,TRBD1,.,CAISEATGTGDNQPQHF,TGTGCCATCAGTGAAGCAACCGGGACAGGAGACAATCAGCCCCAGCATTTT
TRBJ1-1,TRBV4-2,TRBD1,.,CASSQGLGQRVLAEAFF,TGTGCCAGCAGCCAAGGGTTGGGACAGCGCGTTCTCGCTGAAGCTTTCTTT
TRBJ2-1,TRBV18,.,.,CASSPPAGEQFF,TGTGCCAGCTCACCCCCCGCTGGCGAGCAGTTCTTC
TRBJ1-2,TRBV4-1,.,few,CASSTQGKANYGYTF,TGCGCCAGCAGCACTCAGGGAAAGGCTAACTATGGCTACACCTTC
TRBJ2-1,TRBV20-1,TRBD2,few,CSARPGTRNNEQFF,TGCAGTGCAAGGCCCGGGACTAGAAACAATGAGCAGTTCTTC
TRBJ2-3,TRBV29-1,.,.,CSVEPQTDTQYF,TGCAGCGTTGAGCCACAGACAGATACGCAGTATTTT